The 18 T cell receptor beta chains in this list originate from one sample, sequenced in a study of blood T cell repertoires in COVID-19. The data were produced by immunoSEQ multiplex PCR, yet TCRdb's version contains in-frame clones alone and is incomplete. The sample holds approximately 120,000 clones, more than 60% seen once. Input material: peripheral blood. The receptors come from a woman in her 70s with acute or convalescent COVID-19.

The chain employs TRBV7-2 and TRBJ2-1; 9 nucleotides align to TRBD2. Germline CDR1 SGHTA, CDR2 FQGNSA. The CDR3 consists of 17 residues. Trimming took 0 bases from V and 0 from J; bases not matched to a gene: 3. CDR3 DNA: TGTGCCAGCAGCTTAGCGAGCGGGGGGAGCTCCTACAATGAGCAGTTCTTC. Its protein is CASSLASGGSSYNEQFF.

This clone was picked up many times. The chain is built from TRBV28 and TRBJ2-4; 7 bases fit TRBD1. Germline V lookup: CDR1 MDHEN, CDR2 SYDVKM. The CDR3 is 15 amino acids. J gave up 3 bases and V 6 bases, and 8 bases lay outside the gene matches. The CDR3 region is CASRPASGGKNIQYF. The CDR3 DNA reads as TGTGCCAGCAGGCCCGCATCAGGGGGCAAAAACATTCAGTACTTC.

The chain employs TRBV2 and TRBJ1-1; D uncertain. V was cut by 3 bases and J by 0 bases, with 5 bases left in between. This CDR3 contains 13 residues. Germline V CDR1 and CDR2: SNHLY, FYNNEI. The CDR3 here is CASSDSVNTEAFF. CDR3 nucleotide sequence: TGTGCCAGCAGTGACAGTGTGAACACTGAAGCTTTCTTT.

The chain carries TRBV4-3 and TRBJ1-1, with D unclear. V gave up 0 bases and J gave up 1 base, with 12 bases separating them. The CDR3 loop spans 16 amino acids. CDR1 is LGHNA and CDR2 is YSLEER in the germline V gene. The chain's CDR3 is CASSQDVIRPNTEAFF. The CDR3, as DNA: TGCGCCAGCAGCCAAGATGTGATCAGGCCGAACACTGAAGCTTTCTTT.

The chain recombines TRBV3-1 (or the pseudogene TRBV3-2) with TRBJ2-7; D is ambiguous. CDR1 and CDR2 from the germline V gene are LGHDT and YNNKEL (reference sequence). Trimming took off 1 base at V and 0 bases at J, with 7 bases between the two ends. This CDR3 contains 14 residues. The chain's CDR3 is CASSQGLNSYEQYF. Written as DNA, the CDR3 is TGTGCCAGCAGCCAAGGGCTCAACTCCTACGAGCAGTACTTC.

This chain uses TRBV2 with TRBJ2-2, with D maybe TRBD1 (6 bases). The CDR3 length is 15 residues. V was pared by 5 bases and J by 7 bases, with 17 bases between. The V gene's germline CDR1 is SNHLY and CDR2 FYNNEI. CDR3 amino acids: CASSITGIIGGELFF. The DNA for the CDR3 is TGTGCCAGCAGTATAACAGGGATTATTGGCGGGGAGCTGTTTTTT.

V and J are TRBV6-1 and TRBJ2-2; 7 bases align to TRBD2. CDR1 is MNHNS and CDR2 is SASEGT in the germline V gene. CDR3 length equals 15 residues. J lost 0 bases, V lost 7 bases, and 5 bases had no gene match. CDR3: CASIPSGANTGELFF. CDR3 in DNA: TGTGCCAGCATCCCAAGCGGGGCGAACACCGGGGAGCTGTTTTTT.

This clone was seen a handful of times. The rearrangement links TRBV4-3 to TRBJ2-4; 10 nucleotides line up with TRBD2. The germline V gene has CDR1 LGHNA and CDR2 YSLEER. The CDR3 is made up of 21 amino acids. V shed 0 bases and J 2 bases; nucleotides not matched to a gene: 16. As DNA, the CDR3 is TGCGCCAGCAGCCAAGAAAGGACGGTAGGGAGCGGGGGGGCGACCAAAAACATTCAGTACTTC. It specifies CASSQERTVGSGGATKNIQYF.

This clone was recorded a few times. The chain couples TRBV4-1 to TRBJ2-7; 7 bases match TRBD2. This CDR3 region has 15 residues. V trimming: 2 bases; J trimming: 2 bases; junction bases outside the gene matches: 6. Per the germline V gene, CDR1 is MGHRA and CDR2 is YSYEKL. DNA of the CDR3: TGCGCCAGCAGCCAACTTAGCGGGCCAGCCTACGAGCAGTACTTC. Its protein is CASSQLSGPAYEQYF.

CDR3 in DNA: TGCAGTGCTAGTCCAGGACACGGCTCTGGGGCCAACGTCCTGACTTTC. Encoded protein: CSASPGHGSGANVLTF. The chain joins TRBV20-1 to TRBJ2-6; D possibly corresponds to TRBD1 (5 bases). From germline, CDR1 is DFQATT and CDR2 SNEGSKA (reference sequence). V lost 3 bases, J lost 0 bases, and 12 bases lay in between. This CDR3 has 16 amino acids.

This chain uses TRBV6-5 with TRBJ1-1, with 12 nucleotides matching TRBD1. The CDR3 runs 15 residues. The trim removed 6 bases at V and 6 bases at J, leaving 8 bases unmatched. The germline gives CDR1 MNHEY, CDR2 SVGAGI. CDR3 protein: CASRSPGQGAPEAFF. The DNA of the CDR3 is TGTGCCAGCAGATCACCGGGACAGGGGGCCCCTGAAGCTTTCTTT.

This clone has a count of ten or more. The chain uses TRBV7-2 and TRBJ1-1, with 9 bases fitting TRBD1. The junction had 2 bases not matched to a gene; V was cut back by 5 bases and J by 1 base. Per the germline V gene, CDR1 is SGHTA and CDR2 is FQGNSA. The CDR3 covers 14 residues. CDR3 sequence (DNA): TGTGCCAGCAGCCGGGACAGGGCGAACACTGAAGCTTTCTTT. It is translated as CASSRDRANTEAFF.

The chain recombines TRBV6-5 with TRBJ2-7; TRBD1 aligns across 9 bases. This CDR3 comprises 15 residues. Per germline, CDR1 MNHEY and CDR2 SVGAGI. The ends lost 5 bases at V and 2 bases at J; junction bases unmatched: 7. The CDR3 sequence: CASSRQDRGPYEQYF. CDR3 coding DNA: TGTGCCAGCAGTCGTCAGGACAGGGGCCCCTACGAGCAGTACTTC.

In nucleotides, the CDR3 is TGTGCCAGCAGCCAGCTCCAGGGTGAGGAAGCTTTCTTT. Translated, it gives CASSQLQGEEAFF. The chain employs TRBV3-1 (or the pseudogene TRBV3-2) and TRBJ1-1, with D tentatively TRBD1 (5 bases). CDR3 length: 13 residues. Trimming stripped 3 bases from V and 8 bases from J, with 13 bases between. In germline, CDR1 is LGHDT, CDR2 YNNKEL (reference sequence).

The CDR3 bases are TGTGCCAGCAGCCGTCCTGAGGTCCATGGCTACACCTTC. Protein sequence: CASSRPEVHGYTF. The gene calls are TRBV5-5 and TRBJ1-2; unclear D gene. CDR3 length: 13 amino acids. Trimming took off 4 bases at V and 6 bases at J, with 13 bases between the two ends. Germline V gene lookup returns CDR1 SGHKS and CDR2 YYEKEE (reference sequence).

V and J are TRBV7-8 and TRBJ2-2, with a weak D call TRBD1 (6 bases). This CDR3 comprises 19 residues. Trimming took off 8 bases at V and 7 bases at J, with 32 bases between the two ends. Germline CDR1 SGHVS, CDR2 FQNEAQ. The CDR3 bases are TGTGCCAGCTCTCCCGGGCTGGCAAACCGAGGGGGTATAGGCGGGGAGCTGTTTTTT. This gives the protein CASSPGLANRGGIGGELFF.

V and J are TRBV5-5 and TRBJ2-4; D is uncertain. The V end was cut by 1 base, the J end by 4 bases, with 12 bases between. CDR1 and CDR2 (germline): SGHKS, YYEKEE (reference sequence). The CDR3 is made up of 15 amino acids. Here the CDR3 reads CASSLPTVTKNIQYF. CDR3 sequence (DNA): TGTGCCAGCAGCTTGCCTACAGTCACTAAAAACATTCAGTACTTC.

This clone was seen a single time. The genes are TRBV4-1 and TRBJ2-5, with 7 bases lining up with TRBD2. CDR1 is MGHRA, CDR2 YSYEKL, per germline. The CDR3 length is 15 residues. After removal of 1 base from V and 4 bases from J, the junction contained 6 bases not matched to a gene. This chain's CDR3 is CASSQGGSGVETQYF. DNA for the CDR3: TGCGCCAGCAGCCAAGGAGGGAGCGGGGTAGAGACCCAGTACTTC.